This TCR beta chain was obtained from a study of T cells in localized non-small cell lung cancer. Germline V CDR1 and CDR2: LGHNT, FRNRAP. The CDR3 is made up of 12 amino acids. Assay used: immunoSEQ multiplex PCR; TCRdb lists only in-frame clones, some missing. This table holds approximately 3,200 clones, roughly 29% found once. The chain links TRBV12-5 to TRBJ2-7; 7 bases match TRBD1. The material was lung tumor tissue, obtained before any cancer treatment. The source is a woman aged 40 to 75 with stage I squamous cell lung carcinoma. CDR3 DNA: TGTGCCAGCACCTTAGACAGGGACGAGCAGTACTTC. Its protein product is CASTLDRDEQYF.